These 22 T cell receptor beta chains came from one sample sequenced in a study of blood T cells in healthy people across ages. Combining a sample-barcoded 5' primer with a J-beta primer mix, a second PCR ran for about 7 to 11 cycles. TCRdb itself ran the 5' RACE reads through MiXCR, one entry per CDR3 protein. The profile covers around 1.7 million distinct CDR3 sequences, with about 30% appearing a single time and around 7.7% taken by the ten largest. The specimen sequenced was blood. Receptors originate from a woman aged 25 to 39 in good health.

This clonotype was picked up a small number of times. V and J are TRBV10-3 and TRBJ2-3, with D uncertain. The germline V gene encodes CDR1 ENHRY and CDR2 SYGVKD. The CDR3 has 13 amino acids. V was cut by 5 bases and J by 0 bases, with 6 bases left in between. The CDR3 DNA is TGTGCCATCAGTCCCGATAGCACAGATACGCAGTATTTT. This gives the protein CAISPDSTDTQYF.

Only a few counts were recorded for this clonotype. The germline gene is not matched at one end of the junction; a read error may be the cause. The chain carries TRBV24-1 and TRBJ2-2; D gene unclear. Germline CDR1 is KGHDR and CDR2 is SFDVKD. CDR3 length: 14 residues. The CDR3 loop is CATSADSNAGELFF. The CDR3 DNA is TGTGCCACCAGTGCCGACTCGAACGCCGGGGAGCTGTTTTTT.

This clonotype was counted between two and nine times. This sequence joins TRBV4-1 and TRBJ1-5, with D possibly matching TRBD1 (5 bases). The ends were cut back, 3 bases at V and 10 bases at J, with 25 bases in the middle. The CDR3 runs to 17 residues. Germline values: CDR1 MGHRA, CDR2 YSYEKL. In DNA form, the CDR3 reads TGCGCCAGCAGCCAGGCGACAGCCCCCGAAGTCACCAAACCCCAGCATTTT. Translated: CASSQATAPEVTKPQHF.

V is TRBV28 and J is TRBJ1-2; D is undetermined. V gave up 2 bases and J gave up 7 bases, with 14 bases separating them. The CDR3 spans 14 residues. CDR1 is MDHEN and CDR2 is SYDVKM in the germline V gene. DNA for the CDR3: TGTGCCAGCAGTTTAGGGAATAAAATGGGTGGCTACACCTTC. Encoded protein: CASSLGNKMGGYTF.

This clonotype occurred many times. V is TRBV7-2 and J is TRBJ2-5, with TRBD2 matching over 7 bases. J was trimmed by 3 bases and V by 5 bases; bases with no gene match: 6. This CDR3 has 14 residues. Per germline, CDR1 SGHTA and CDR2 FQGNSA. The CDR3 sequence: CASSHRLAKETQYF. In nucleotides, the CDR3 is TGTGCCAGCAGCCACAGACTAGCCAAAGAGACCCAGTACTTC.

A few counts support this clonotype. The chain recombines TRBV2 with TRBJ1-2; no reliable D call. The V end lost 7 bases, the J end lost 2 bases, and 8 bases lay between the germline ends. Germline V gives CDR1 SNHLY, CDR2 FYNNEI. This CDR3 is 12 amino acids long. The CDR3 sequence: CASNPVNYGYTF. CDR3 DNA: TGTGCCAGCAATCCGGTAAACTATGGCTACACCTTC.

This clonotype was seen more than once but under ten times. A much larger clone sits a single nucleotide away, making a read error possible. V and J are TRBV4-2 and TRBJ2-1, with 9 bases lining up with TRBD2. Germline V gene data show CDR1 as LGHNA and CDR2 as YNFKEQ. The length of the CDR3 is 17 residues. Losses at the gene ends were 1 base for V and 13 bases for J; bases not matched to a gene: 17. The CDR3 here is CASSQGHSGGKKETQFF. DNA for the CDR3: TGTGCCAGCAGCCAAGGTCATAGCGGGGGCAAGAAAGAGACCCAGTTCTTC.

This clonotype was recorded a few times. This chain links TRBV5-1 with TRBJ2-7; 13 nucleotides agree with TRBD2. Trimming took 1 base from V and 6 from J; bases not matched to a gene: 13. The CDR3 covers 18 residues. Germline CDR1 SGHRS, CDR2 YFSETQ. CDR3 amino acids: CASSLMINPGLAGPEQYF. In DNA, the CDR3 is TGCGCCAGCAGCTTGATGATAAACCCGGGACTAGCGGGACCCGAGCAGTACTTC.

V is TRBV12-3 or TRBV12-4 and J is TRBJ2-7, with 8 positions matching TRBD2. The ends lost 8 bases at V and 0 bases at J; junction bases unmatched: 9. The CDR3 has 15 residues. The DNA of the CDR3 is TGTGCCAGCGGGTATACTAGCGGAGACTCCTACGAGCAGTACTTC. It specifies CASGYTSGDSYEQYF.

This clonotype was observed many times. The J gene is TRBJ2-4, the V gene TRBV15, with 8 positions matching TRBD2. CDR1 LNHNV and CDR2 YYDKDF come from the germline V gene (reference sequence). This CDR3 region has 17 residues. Trimming at V came to 0 bases and at J to 5 bases, leaving 9 bases not matched to a gene. This CDR3 is CATSRELRAGAQNIQYF. The CDR3 nucleotides are TGTGCCACCAGCAGAGAATTGCGAGCGGGGGCCCAAAACATTCAGTACTTC.

The table lists this clonotype with a few counts. The J gene is TRBJ2-5, the V gene TRBV21-1; TRBD1 reflects the table's D call only, with no check against the DNA. TRBV21-1 is a recognized pseudogene. CDR3 size: 15 residues. CDR3 protein: CASSPYNQGPETQYF. DNA for the CDR3: TGTGCCAGCAGTCCCTACAACCAGGGCCCAGAGACCCAGTACTTC.

This clonotype was counted only a few times. The chain carries TRBV3-1 and TRBJ2-5; a possible D gene is TRBD2 (6 bases). The CDR3 has 14 amino acids. Trimming removed 2 bases from V and 2 bases from J, with 9 bases in between. CDR1 is LGHDT and CDR2 is YNNKEL in the germline V gene (reference sequence). The CDR3 sequence is CASSQRRGQETQYF. The CDR3 DNA reads as TGTGCCAGCAGCCAACGGCGGGGACAAGAGACCCAGTACTTC.

A single count supports this clonotype. A single base separates this from a much larger clone, so it may be a read error. The J gene is TRBJ2-7, the V gene TRBV5-1; D is unclear. This CDR3 contains 11 residues. Germline CDR1 is SGHRS and CDR2 is YFSETQ. V was cut by 7 bases and J by 8 bases, with 13 bases left in between. CDR3 sequence: CASGNEAQQYF. CDR3 sequence (DNA): TGCGCCAGCGGCAACGAGGCCCAGCAGTACTTC. The whole variable domain, remainder taken from reference TRBV5-1 and TRBJ2-7, is KAGVTQTPRYLIKTRGQQVTLSCSPISGHRSVSWYQQTPGQGLQFLFEYFSETQRNKGNFPGRFSGRQFSNSRSEMNVSTLELGDSALYLCASGNEAQQYFGPGTRLTVT.

The CDR3 loop reads CASTDRVMRYTF. Written as DNA, the CDR3 is TGTGCCAGCACAGACAGGGTGATGCGCTACACCTTC. The rearrangement joins TRBV3-1 to TRBJ1-2; 7 nucleotides match TRBD1. Germline values: CDR1 LGHDT, CDR2 YNNKEL (reference sequence). The CDR3 extends over 12 amino acids. V dropped 7 bases and J dropped 9; count of bases not matched to a gene: 8.

Notes on this clonotype: A much larger clone lies one base from this, so it may be a read error. This chain links TRBV7-2 with TRBJ2-7; the D gene is possibly TRBD2 (5 bases). The CDR3 consists of 13 residues. CDR1 and CDR2 from the germline V gene are SGHTA and FQGNSA. V dropped 3 bases and J dropped 12 bases, with 18 bases sitting between them. The DNA for the CDR3 is TGTGCCAGCAGCTTCGCAGGTTGGGAGACCCCGTACTTC. It yields the protein CASSFAGWETPYF.

This clonotype has ten or more counts. The chain has TRBV7-9 and TRBJ2-4; 12 bases match TRBD2. CDR1 is SEHNR and CDR2 is FQNEAQ in the germline V gene (reference sequence). V lost 7 bases, J lost 0 bases, and 16 bases stayed unmatched. The CDR3 loop spans 20 amino acids. In DNA form, the CDR3 reads TGTGCCAGCACCAACTACCTCCTAGCGGGAGGGCCCCTAGCCAAAAACATTCAGTACTTC. This encodes CASTNYLLAGGPLAKNIQYF.

This chain joins TRBV4-1 and TRBJ2-1; D ambiguous. The CDR3 totals 14 residues. From germline, CDR1 is MGHRA and CDR2 YSYEKL. The V end was cut by 0 bases, the J end by 7 bases, with 10 bases between. CDR3 region: CASSQDLGDNEQFF. The CDR3 DNA is TGCGCCAGCAGCCAAGATTTAGGCGATAATGAGCAGTTCTTC.

This clonotype appeared many times. This rearrangement joins TRBV24-1 to TRBJ2-1, with 8 bases aligning to TRBD1. The CDR3 loop spans 13 amino acids. Germline V gene sequence: CDR1 KGHDR, CDR2 SFDVKD. V lost 7 bases, J lost 5 bases, and 3 bases stayed unmatched. CDR3 loop: CATSGTGNNEQFF. The CDR3, as DNA: TGTGCCACCAGCGGGACAGGAAACAATGAGCAGTTCTTC.

This clonotype was seen a handful of times. This chain joins TRBV18 and TRBJ2-1, with D perhaps matching TRBD2 (5 bases). The germline gives CDR1 KGHSH, CDR2 LQKENI. V gave up 4 bases and J gave up 0 bases, with 13 bases separating them. The CDR3 has 16 amino acids. The CDR3 DNA reads TGTGCCAGCTCACGGTCGGACTCTAGCTCCTACAATGAGCAGTTCTTC. Protein product: CASSRSDSSSYNEQFF.

The sample holds a few counts of this clonotype. This chain joins TRBV7-9 and TRBJ2-2; the D is unclear. Germline V gene sequence: CDR1 SEHNR, CDR2 FQNEAQ (reference sequence). The V end lost 2 bases, the J end lost 0 bases, and 7 bases lay between the germline ends. There are 15 residues in the CDR3. The CDR3 nucleotides read TGTGCCAGCAGCTTATCTGAGGCGAACACCGGGGAGCTGTTTTTT. The encoded protein is CASSLSEANTGELFF.

The V call is TRBV7-2, the J call TRBJ2-7; tentatively, D is TRBD1 or TRBD2 (5 bases each). CDR3 length: 14 amino acids. V lost 3 bases, J lost 3 bases, and 12 bases lay in between. Per the germline V gene, CDR1 is SGHTA and CDR2 is FQGNSA. The CDR3 DNA reads as TGTGCCAGCAGCTTTCGGGACCTCGACTACGAGCAGTACTTC. Amino acids: CASSFRDLDYEQYF.

The table lists this clonotype with many counts. The genes are TRBV4-1 and TRBJ2-5; maybe TRBD1 (6 bases). This CDR3 spans 14 amino acids. V was trimmed by 1 base and J by 3 bases, leaving 9 bases between them. CDR1 is MGHRA, CDR2 YSYEKL, per germline. As DNA, the CDR3 is TGCGCCAGCAGCCAAGCTAAGGGGGAAGAGACCCAGTACTTC. Translated: CASSQAKGEETQYF.